These 28 T cell receptor beta chains originate from one sample sequenced in a study of T cells in Graves' hyperthyroidism and ophthalmopathy. The investigators amplified TCR beta CDR3 regions from RNA transcripts. HTBI primers were employed in a first-round RT-PCR of the TCR CDR3. One entry per CDR3 protein results from TCRdb running MiXCR on the multiplex PCR reads. The sample holds about 380,000 distinct CDR3 sequences, about 15% seen once. The sample was blood. These receptors were taken from a woman younger than 45 with Graves' ophthalmopathy.

In regard to this clonotype: A read error may explain this, as a much larger clone is one base away. This chain joins TRBV12-3 or TRBV12-4 and TRBJ2-1; D possibly uses TRBD1 or TRBD2 (5 bases each). CDR3 length: 15 amino acids. CDR3 DNA sequence: TGTGCCAGCAGTTTTGGGGGTTCCTCCTGCAATGAGCAGTTCTTC. It is translated as CASSFGGSSCNEQFF.

The chain joins TRBV7-9 to TRBJ2-7; 8 bases match TRBD2. Germline assignment: CDR1 SEHNR and CDR2 FQNEAQ (reference sequence). The junction had 9 bases not matched to a gene; V was cut back by 3 bases and J by 2 bases. The length of the CDR3 is 16 residues. The CDR3 DNA sequence: TGTGCCAGCAGCTTTGGGGGGTTCGGGGGGGCCTACGAGCAGTACTTC. It codes for CASSFGGFGGAYEQYF.

This clonotype was observed at least ten times. The V call is TRBV6-5, the J call TRBJ1-1, with D unclear. Germline loops: CDR1 MNHEY, CDR2 SVGAGI. V lost 0 bases and J 2 bases, leaving 13 bases between the germline ends. CDR3 length: 16 residues. The DNA for the CDR3 is TGTGCCAGCAGTTACTCCCCCAGAGGTTTCAACACTGAAGCTTTCTTT. Residues: CASSYSPRGFNTEAFF.

This clonotype was detected only a few times. J is TRBJ2-7 and V is TRBV5-4; D gene unclear. This CDR3 contains 14 residues. V shed 2 bases and J shed 6 bases, with 15 bases lying between them. Germline lookup yields CDR1 SGHNT and CDR2 YYREEE (reference sequence). The CDR3 region has the DNA TGTGCCAGCAGCTTTGTAGGGAAAGGCGCCGAGCAGTACTTC. Its translation is CASSFVGKGAEQYF. Filled out from reference TRBV5-4 and TRBJ2-7, the complete variable domain reads ETGVTQSPTHLIKTRGQQVTLRCSSQSGHNTVSWYQQALGQGPQFIFQYYREEENGRGNFPPRFSGLQFPNYSSELNVNALELDDSALYLCASSFVGKGAEQYFGPGTRLTVT.

The sample holds a few counts of this clonotype. The rearrangement links TRBV2 to TRBJ2-1; TRBD2 aligns across 8 bases. The CDR3 extends over 15 amino acids. In germline, CDR1 is SNHLY, CDR2 FYNNEI. The junction had 8 bases not matched to a gene; V was cut back by 8 bases and J by 2 bases. CDR3: CASCRGGPTYNEQFF. Written as DNA, the CDR3 is TGTGCCAGCTGCCGGGGGGGCCCGACCTACAATGAGCAGTTCTTC.

This clonotype was counted a few times. The V gene is TRBV7-9, the J gene TRBJ1-6; D possibly corresponds to TRBD1 (6 bases). Germline assignment: CDR1 SEHNR and CDR2 FQNEAQ (reference sequence). The V gene lost 5 bases and the J gene lost 8 bases, with 16 bases spanning the gap. CDR3 length: 15 residues. CDR3 nucleotides: TGTGCCAGCAGCAAGACAGGTCCTCCACATTCACCCCTCCACTTT. It yields the protein CASSKTGPPHSPLHF.

On this clonotype: A much larger clone sits a single nucleotide away, making a read error possible. J is TRBJ1-1 and V is TRBV28; D is uncertain. In germline, CDR1 is MDHEN, CDR2 SYDVKM. With 7 bases removed from V and 4 bases from J, the gap between germline ends came to 7 bases. This CDR3 has 11 residues. The CDR3 sequence is CASIGCTEAFF. Here the CDR3 DNA reads TGTGCCAGCATTGGGTGCACTGAAGCTTTCTTT.

This clonotype came up many times. The chain employs TRBV29-1 and TRBJ2-1, with D possibly TRBD1 on 6 matching bases. With 3 bases removed from V and 3 bases from J, the gap between germline ends came to 12 bases. The CDR3 extends over 14 amino acids. Germline CDR1 is SQVTM and CDR2 is ANQGSEA. In nucleotides, the CDR3 is TGCAGCGTTGATTTTTCAGGGGTCTACAATGAGCAGTTCTTC. Protein: CSVDFSGVYNEQFF.

This clonotype was counted a single time. This chain joins TRBV4-2 and TRBJ2-7; D perhaps matches TRBD1 (5 bases). From germline, CDR1 is LGHNA and CDR2 YNFKEQ. Deletions cut 0 bases from V and 1 base from J, with 16 bases between. This CDR3 spans 17 amino acids. In nucleotides, the CDR3 is TGTGCCAGCAGCCAAGATGGGTGGAGACAGACATCCTACGAGCAGTACTTC. This gives the protein CASSQDGWRQTSYEQYF.

The V and J genes are TRBV7-2 and TRBJ1-5; D is undetermined. CDR1 and CDR2 from the germline V gene are SGHTA and FQGNSA. The CDR3 consists of 11 residues. Trimming left V 5 bases short and J 8 bases short, with 7 bases between. The CDR3 nucleotides are TGTGCCAGCAGCCCACGTAAGCCCCAGCATTTT. Its translation is CASSPRKPQHF.

This clonotype was counted at least ten times. The V gene is TRBV11-2, the J gene TRBJ2-7; TRBD2 is a possible D gene (5 bases). The CDR3 is 13 residues long. Trimming stripped 1 base from V and 5 bases from J, with 9 bases between. CDR1 and CDR2 (germline): SGHAT, FQNNGV. In nucleotides, the CDR3 is TGTGCCAGCAGCTTAGTGAGAGGGAACGAGCAGTACTTC. Translating gives CASSLVRGNEQYF.

This clonotype showed up just a few times. The chain couples TRBV12-3 or TRBV12-4 to TRBJ2-2, with D perhaps TRBD2 (7 bases). The V and J ends lost 1 base and 5 bases respectively, with 17 bases between them. CDR3 length: 17 residues. This CDR3 reads CASSLGGGGAGTGELFF. In DNA, the CDR3 is TGTGCCAGCAGTTTAGGGGGGGGGGGGGCAGGGACCGGGGAGCTGTTTTTT.

This clonotype came up many times. V gene TRBV12-3 or TRBV12-4 combines with J gene TRBJ2-7, with 13 bases lining up with TRBD2. This CDR3 has 15 residues. After removal of 4 bases from V and 7 bases from J, the junction contained 7 bases not matched to a gene. The CDR3 sequence: CASSSTSGGAGEQYF. The CDR3 coding sequence is TGTGCCAGCAGTTCTACTAGCGGGGGGGCGGGTGAGCAGTACTTC.

This clonotype was found many times. This chain connects TRBV6-2 or TRBV6-3 to TRBJ1-5; D is unclear. The germline V gene has CDR1 MNHEY and CDR2 SVGEGT. The CDR3 has 13 residues. The V end was cut by 2 bases, the J end by 7 bases, with 9 bases between. The CDR3 region has the DNA TGTGCCAGCAGTTACGAGGTTCTCCAGCCCCAGCATTTT. Amino acid sequence: CASSYEVLQPQHF.

The chain has TRBV20-1 and TRBJ2-1; 13 bases are a match to TRBD2. The CDR3 totals 11 residues. Germline values: CDR1 DFQATT, CDR2 SNEGSKA (reference sequence). After removal of 6 bases from V and 15 bases from J, the junction contained 5 bases not matched to a gene. The CDR3 nucleotides are TGCAGTGCCCTACTAGCGGGGGGGACGTTCTTC. Protein: CSALLAGGTFF.

This clonotype showed up many times. This chain links TRBV20-1 with TRBJ2-2; possibly TRBD1 for D (6 bases). Between the trimmed V and J ends, which lost 4 bases and 2 bases, there was a span of 14 bases. The germline V gene has CDR1 DFQATT and CDR2 SNEGSKA (reference sequence). This CDR3 is 15 amino acids long. The CDR3 sequence is CSANRDHPNTGELFF. The CDR3 region has the DNA TGCAGTGCTAACAGGGATCATCCAAACACCGGGGAGCTGTTTTTT.

This clonotype showed up many times. The gene calls are TRBV6-1 and TRBJ2-3, with D possibly matching TRBD2 (6 bases). The germline V gene encodes CDR1 MNHNS and CDR2 SASEGT. V was pared by 7 bases and J by 2 bases, with 19 bases between. This CDR3 has 16 residues. The CDR3 DNA reads TGTGCCAGCACCCGACGCGGGGACCAATACACAGATACGCAGTATTTT. Translating gives CASTRRGDQYTDTQYF.

This clonotype was seen ten or more times. The chain uses TRBV2 and TRBJ1-2; possible D gene TRBD1, 5 bases. CDR1 and CDR2 (germline): SNHLY, FYNNEI. The ends were cut back, 7 bases at V and 5 bases at J, with 20 bases in the middle. This CDR3 is built from 15 residues. Here the CDR3 DNA reads TGTGCCAGCAAACGGAGCAGGGTGGAGCAGTATGGCTACACCTTC. Its protein product is CASKRSRVEQYGYTF.

This clonotype was seen at least ten times. The J gene is TRBJ2-2, the V gene TRBV5-1; no definite D call. Germline CDR1 SGHRS, CDR2 YFSETQ. Trimming took off 6 bases at V and 1 base at J, with 7 bases between the two ends. This CDR3 is 13 amino acids long. The CDR3 DNA sequence: TGCGCCAGCAAGGTACAGAACACCGGGGAGCTGTTTTTT. This encodes CASKVQNTGELFF.

There are many counts of this clonotype. The gene calls are TRBV24-1 and TRBJ2-3; TRBD2 agrees at 10 bases. J gave up 7 bases and V 0 bases, and 6 bases lay outside the gene matches. This CDR3 comprises 16 residues. Germline loops: CDR1 KGHDR, CDR2 SFDVKD. CDR3 coding DNA: TGTGCCACCAGTGATTTGTCCAGCGGGGGGGCAAATACGCAGTATTTT. Its translation: CATSDLSSGGANTQYF.

This clonotype has ten or more counts. This rearrangement joins TRBV20-1 to TRBJ1-4, with TRBD1 matching over 7 bases. CDR1 is DFQATT and CDR2 is SNEGSKA in the germline V gene (reference sequence). There are 14 residues in the CDR3. V gave up 8 bases and J gave up 6 bases; unmatched junction bases: 12. The DNA for the CDR3 is TGCAGTCCAGGGGGGACCAGCTCTTATGAAAAACTGTTTTTT. Its protein product is CSPGGTSSYEKLFF.

This clonotype was picked up many times. V and J are TRBV30 and TRBJ1-5; D is ambiguous. Trimming took off 0 bases at V and 0 bases at J, with 12 bases between the two ends. The V gene's germline CDR1 is GTSNPN and CDR2 SVGIG (reference sequence). This CDR3 is built from 16 residues. CDR3: CAWSVRRSSSNQPQHF. CDR3 in DNA: TGTGCCTGGAGTGTCCGGAGGAGTAGTAGCAATCAGCCCCAGCATTTT.

The chain links TRBV19 to TRBJ2-1; 9 bases fit TRBD2. The CDR3 has 15 residues. From germline, CDR1 is LNHDA and CDR2 SQIVND (reference sequence). J gave up 5 bases and V 8 bases, and 10 bases lay outside the gene matches. CDR3 amino acids: CASRTSAGGNNEQFF. The CDR3 DNA follows: TGTGCCAGTCGCACTTCAGCGGGGGGCAACAATGAGCAGTTCTTC. Drawing the rest from reference TRBV19 and TRBJ2-1, the complete variable domain is DGGITQSPKYLFRKEGQNVTLSCEQNLNHDAMYWYRQDPGQGLRLIYYSQIVNDFQKGDIAEGYSVSREKKESFPLTVTSAQKNPTAFYLCASRTSAGGNNEQFFGPGTRLTVL.

The chain has TRBV9 and TRBJ2-5; D unresolved. The V gene lost 0 bases and the J gene lost 5 bases, with 14 bases spanning the gap. CDR3 length: 15 residues. Germline CDR1 is SGDLS and CDR2 is YYNGEE. In DNA, the CDR3 is TGTGCCAGCAGCGTAGTTGATGAGAGTCGGGAGACCCAGTACTTC. It is translated as CASSVVDESRETQYF.

This clonotype appeared many times. The rearrangement uses TRBV7-8 and TRBJ1-1; D uncertain. Germline values: CDR1 SGHVS, CDR2 FQNEAQ. The CDR3 contains 11 residues. V lost 8 bases, J lost 6 bases, and 10 bases lay in between. The CDR3 loop reads CASVGTAEAFF. CDR3 DNA sequence: TGTGCCAGCGTCGGTACCGCTGAAGCTTTCTTT.

This clonotype came up once. In DNA, the CDR3 is TGTGCCATCAGTGAGCCCGGGGGACCCTACGAGCAGTACTTC. It yields the protein CAISEPGGPYEQYF. The chain has TRBV10-3 and TRBJ2-7; possibly TRBD2 for D (6 bases). The germline V gene has CDR1 ENHRY and CDR2 SYGVKD. V shed 2 bases and J shed 2 bases, with 10 bases lying between them. CDR3 length equals 14 residues.

This clonotype was detected ten times or more. V and J are TRBV7-9 and TRBJ1-1; 9 bases align to TRBD1. The CDR3 has 17 amino acids. V lost 1 base and J lost 0; bases outside the gene matches: 6. Germline V gives CDR1 SEHNR, CDR2 FQNEAQ (reference sequence). In DNA form, the CDR3 reads TGTGCCAGCAGCTTAGACAGGGGGCTCGGCATGAACACTGAAGCTTTCTTT. Residues: CASSLDRGLGMNTEAFF.

This clonotype was counted at least ten times. The genes are TRBV13 and TRBJ2-2; D is uncertain. V lost 0 bases and J 6 bases, leaving 5 bases between the germline ends. CDR1 is PRHDT, CDR2 FYEKMQ, per germline (reference sequence). This CDR3 region has 13 residues. The DNA for the CDR3 is TGTGCCAGCAGCTTAGGACCAGCCGGGGAGCTGTTTTTT. Its translation: CASSLGPAGELFF.